The next 21 T cell receptor beta chains were all read from a single sample in a study of CD8 T cells in Susac syndrome. Reverse transcription of about 0.5 to 1 ug RNA used random hexamers. Each CDR3 protein is one row after TCRdb ran MiXCR on the immunoSEQ multiplex PCR reads. The top ten clones hold approximately 0.075% of a sample with 150,000 to 200,000 distinct CDR3 sequences, about 91% of them seen once. The source material was CD4+ T cells from PBMCs. Source of these receptors: a human donor in good health.

The chain uses TRBV7-9 and TRBJ1-1; 9 bases are a match to TRBD1. Trimming at V came to 2 bases and at J to 1 base, leaving 8 bases not matched to a gene. There are 17 residues in the CDR3. Per germline, CDR1 SEHNR and CDR2 FQNEAQ (reference sequence). CDR3 sequence reads: CASSLPQQGAGNTEAFF. In DNA form, the CDR3 reads TGTGCCAGCAGCTTACCCCAACAGGGGGCGGGGAACACTGAAGCTTTCTTT.

The chain employs TRBV28 and TRBJ1-5, with 7 bases matching TRBD1. There are 13 residues in the CDR3. Looked up from germline, CDR1 is MDHEN and CDR2 is SYDVKM. V lost 6 bases, J lost 7 bases, and 6 bases stayed unmatched. The DNA of the CDR3 is TGTGCCAGCAGCTCACAGGGGCGCCAGCCCCAGCATTTT. Encoded protein: CASSSQGRQPQHF.

This clonotype appeared a single time. The chain has TRBV7-2 and TRBJ2-5, with TRBD2 identical over 11 bases. CDR1 is SGHTA and CDR2 is FQGNSA in the germline V gene. The V and J ends lost 5 bases and 5 bases, in that order; junction bases with no gene match: 10. The CDR3 spans 16 residues. CDR3 nucleotide sequence: TGTGCCAGCAGCCCCCGACTAGCGGGGTTGGGGGAGACCCAGTACTTC. Protein sequence: CASSPRLAGLGETQYF. The whole variable domain, filled in from reference TRBV7-2 and TRBJ2-5, reads GAGVSQSPSNKVTEKGKDVELRCDPISGHTALYWYRQSLGQGLEFLIYFQGNSAPDKSGLPSDRFSAERTGGSVSTLTIQRTQQEDSAVYLCASSPRLAGLGETQYFGPGTRLLVL.

The chain combines TRBV6-2 or TRBV6-3 with TRBJ2-1; 8 nucleotides line up with TRBD1. The CDR3 runs 16 residues. V gave up 4 bases and J gave up 2 bases; unmatched junction bases: 7. Germline V gives CDR1 MNHEY, CDR2 SVGEGT. This CDR3 reads CASSSAGQGTYNEQFF. Written as DNA, the CDR3 is TGTGCCAGCAGTTCCGCCGGACAGGGCACCTACAATGAGCAGTTCTTC.

This sequence joins TRBV11-2 and TRBJ2-7; no clear D. The CDR3 spans 14 residues. CDR1 is SGHAT and CDR2 is FQNNGV in the germline V gene. Between the trimmed V and J ends, which lost 1 base and 3 bases, there was a span of 10 bases. The chain's CDR3 is CASSLVRHHYEQYF. CDR3 DNA sequence: TGTGCCAGCAGCTTAGTTCGACACCACTACGAGCAGTACTTC.

This chain links TRBV29-1 with TRBJ1-3; D is perhaps TRBD1 (6 bases). V lost 6 bases and J lost 3, with 12 bases in between. The CDR3 is made up of 13 amino acids. Germline-derived CDR1 and CDR2 are SQVTM and ANQGSEA. This CDR3 reads CSVARQDGNTIYF. In DNA, the CDR3 is TGCAGCGTAGCCCGACAGGATGGAAACACCATATATTTT.

Details on this clonotype: Compared with germline, one end of the junction differs, possibly owing to a read error. The chain links TRBV7-9 to TRBJ1-2, with 8 bases matching TRBD1. This CDR3 is built from 12 residues. CDR1 and CDR2 from the germline V gene are SEHNR and FQNEAQ (reference sequence). CDR3 sequence (DNA): TGTTCCAGCAGCGAACCAGGGGGCGGCTACACCTTC. It specifies CSSSEPGGGYTF.

This rearrangement joins TRBV29-1 to TRBJ2-7; D is ambiguous. V was pared by 7 bases and J by 5 bases, with 15 bases between. The CDR3 length is 12 residues. Germline V gene data show CDR1 as SQVTM and CDR2 as ANQGSEA. The CDR3 loop reads CSGSVESDEQYF. The CDR3 coding sequence is TGCAGCGGTTCTGTGGAGTCAGACGAGCAGTACTTC.

The chain employs TRBV30 and TRBJ2-3; 8 bases map to TRBD1. Trimming took 5 bases from V and 4 from J; bases not matched to a gene: 5. Looked up from germline, CDR1 is GTSNPN and CDR2 is SVGIG (reference sequence). The CDR3 sequence is 13 residues long. This CDR3 is CAWGQGAADTQYF. In DNA form, the CDR3 reads TGTGCCTGGGGTCAGGGGGCCGCAGATACGCAGTATTTT.

The V and J genes are TRBV5-1 and TRBJ2-5, with D unclear. The CDR3 spans 12 residues. The V end was cut by 3 bases, the J end by 5 bases, with 8 bases between. Looked up from germline, CDR1 is SGHRS and CDR2 is YFSETQ. The CDR3 sequence is CASSSVGETQYF. In DNA form, the CDR3 reads TGCGCCAGCAGCTCCGTTGGGGAGACCCAGTACTTC.

This chain joins TRBV18 and TRBJ1-3, with TRBD1 matching 7 bases. Germline lookup yields CDR1 KGHSH and CDR2 LQKENI. Trimming removed 2 bases from V and 0 bases from J; junction bases left unmatched: 4. This CDR3 spans 16 amino acids. The DNA of the CDR3 is TGTGCCAGCTCACCATACCGGGACAGCTCTGGAAACACCATATATTTT. It encodes CASSPYRDSSGNTIYF. Full variable domain (missing parts from reference TRBV18 and TRBJ1-3): NAGVMQNPRHLVRRRGQEARLRCSPMKGHSHVYWYRQLPEEGLKFMVYLQKENIIDESGMPKERFSAEFPKEGPSILRIQQVVRGDSAAYFCASSPYRDSSGNTIYFGEGSWLTVV.

The V and J genes are TRBV18 and TRBJ2-1; no definite D call. This CDR3 is 11 amino acids long. CDR1 is KGHSH and CDR2 is LQKENI in the germline V gene. Trimming stripped 6 bases from V and 8 bases from J, with 8 bases between. CDR3 DNA sequence: TGTGCCAGCTCCCCCACCGATGAGCAGTTCTTC. This encodes CASSPTDEQFF.

V usage is TRBV28 and J usage is TRBJ2-5, with TRBD1 as a possible D gene (5 bases). V lost 0 bases to trimming and J lost 7 bases, with 15 bases between them. Germline V lookup: CDR1 MDHEN, CDR2 SYDVKM. This CDR3 has 15 residues. CDR3 in amino acids: CASSLWNRSPGTQYF. The DNA of the CDR3 is TGTGCCAGCAGTTTATGGAACAGGTCCCCGGGGACCCAGTACTTC.

The chain joins TRBV9 to TRBJ1-5, with D possibly TRBD1 on 6 matching bases. The CDR3 is made up of 15 amino acids. CDR1 SGDLS and CDR2 YYNGEE come from the germline V gene. With 0 bases removed from V and 6 bases from J, the gap between germline ends came to 13 bases. The CDR3 here is CASSVGGGGGQPQHF. The CDR3 coding sequence is TGTGCCAGCAGCGTAGGTGGGGGGGGCGGTCAGCCCCAGCATTTT.

The chain links TRBV5-1 to TRBJ2-2; no definite D call. CDR3 length equals 16 residues. Germline-derived CDR1 and CDR2 are SGHRS and YFSETQ. The V end was cut by 0 bases, the J end by 0 bases, with 9 bases between. The CDR3 region is CASSLAQRANTGELFF. The CDR3 region has the DNA TGCGCCAGCAGCTTGGCCCAAAGGGCGAACACCGGGGAGCTGTTTTTT.

The chain employs TRBV30 and TRBJ1-1; D is ambiguous. CDR1 is GTSNPN and CDR2 is SVGIG in the germline V gene (reference sequence). The CDR3 has 13 amino acids. V was clipped by 3 bases and J by 0 bases, with 8 bases between them. The CDR3 DNA reads TGTGCCTGGAGCGCAGATCTGAACACTGAAGCTTTCTTT. This codes for CAWSADLNTEAFF.

The rearrangement links TRBV20-1 to TRBJ2-5; TRBD2 matches 12 bases. The J segment lost 4 bases and the V segment lost 5 bases, leaving 11 bases of the junction unmatched. This CDR3 has 16 residues. Germline V gene lookup returns CDR1 DFQATT and CDR2 SNEGSKA (reference sequence). CDR3 loop: CSAQMTSGGRGETQYF. CDR3 coding DNA: TGCAGTGCTCAAATGACTAGCGGGGGTAGAGGAGAGACCCAGTACTTC.

This clonotype was observed a single time. The chain uses TRBV4-3 and TRBJ2-5; D remains ambiguous. Germline CDR1 reads LGHNA; CDR2 reads YSLEER. V was pared by 1 base and J by 5 bases, with 11 bases between. The CDR3 length is 14 residues. CDR3 sequence (DNA): TGCGCCAGCAGCCAAGGGTGGGCGCGGGAGACCCAGTACTTC. Its translation: CASSQGWARETQYF.

V is TRBV12-3 or TRBV12-4 and J is TRBJ2-2; D possibly corresponds to TRBD2 (5 bases). With 3 bases removed from V and 3 bases from J, the gap between germline ends came to 11 bases. CDR3 length: 15 amino acids. DNA of the CDR3: TGTGCCAGCAGTTTCGGGGAAGCATACACCGGGGAGCTGTTTTTT. It is translated as CASSFGEAYTGELFF.

The chain couples TRBV7-2 to TRBJ2-2; D is uncertain. The V and J ends lost 2 bases and 7 bases respectively, with 5 bases between them. Germline CDR1 reads SGHTA; CDR2 reads FQGNSA. CDR3 length: 12 residues. Written as DNA, the CDR3 is TGTGCCAGCAGCTTAAGTTTCGGGGAGCTGTTTTTT. Its translation: CASSLSFGELFF.

This sequence joins TRBV2 and TRBJ1-5, with 8 nucleotides matching TRBD1. The CDR3 is made up of 14 amino acids. The junction had 6 bases not matched to a gene; V was cut back by 4 bases and J by 7 bases. Germline V gene data show CDR1 as SNHLY and CDR2 as FYNNEI. The CDR3 bases are TGTGCCAGCAGTGGCCCAGGGGGCGGGCAGCCCCAGCATTTT. It yields the protein CASSGPGGGQPQHF.